The 21 T cell receptor beta chains given below trace back to one sample, sequenced in a study of blood T cells in healthy people across ages. Using a J-beta primer mix together with a sample-barcoded 5' primer, a second PCR was run for roughly 6 to 11 cycles. TCRdb re-called the 5' RACE reads with MiXCR, one entry per CDR3 protein. The sample yields 1.5 million to 2 million distinct CDR3 sequences, 25% to 30% seen once. Material: blood. Receptors originate from a woman aged 25 to 39 in good health.

DNA of the CDR3: TGTGCCAGCAGCTCCCCGCTGACAGGTCCTATCTCCTACGAGCAGTACTTC. Its translation: CASSSPLTGPISYEQYF. The chain is built from TRBV7-2 and TRBJ2-7; D may be TRBD1 (6 bases). Trimming took off 4 bases at V and 0 bases at J, with 19 bases between the two ends. The CDR3 has 17 residues. Germline CDR1 reads SGHTA; CDR2 reads FQGNSA.

Only a few counts were recorded for this clonotype. The genes are TRBV5-5 and TRBJ2-1; tentative D call: TRBD1 (6 bases). The CDR3 loop spans 14 amino acids. CDR1 is SGHKS and CDR2 is YYEKEE in the germline V gene (reference sequence). Deletions cut 2 bases from V and 4 bases from J, with 10 bases between. CDR3 protein: CASSFETGYNEQFF. In nucleotides, the CDR3 is TGTGCCAGCAGCTTCGAGACAGGATACAATGAGCAGTTCTTC.

The chain joins TRBV28 to TRBJ2-3, with a possible D match to TRBD2 (6 bases). The germline gives CDR1 MDHEN, CDR2 SYDVKM. CDR3 size: 13 residues. Trimming left V 6 bases short and J 3 bases short, with 10 bases between. Here the CDR3 DNA reads TGTGCCAGCAGGTCGGGGGTAACAGATACGCAGTATTTT. This codes for CASRSGVTDTQYF.

V is TRBV30 and J is TRBJ2-1; 8 nucleotides align to TRBD2. The CDR3 runs to 18 residues. V gave up 1 base and J gave up 0 bases; unmatched junction bases: 11. The germline V gene has CDR1 GTSNPN and CDR2 SVGIG (reference sequence). For the CDR3, the DNA is TGTGCCTGGAGTGGAGGGCTAGCGGGCCCAAGCTCCTACAATGAGCAGTTCTTC. Translation gives CAWSGGLAGPSSYNEQFF.

There are many counts of this clonotype. The chain is built from TRBV10-3 and TRBJ2-1, with a tentative D call TRBD1 (6 bases). V was pared by 7 bases and J by 9 bases, with 16 bases between. The CDR3 consists of 13 residues. Germline V gene data show CDR1 as ENHRY and CDR2 as SYGVKD. CDR3 loop: CAITEDSVGEQFF. The CDR3, as DNA: TGTGCCATCACAGAGGACAGCGTGGGTGAGCAGTTCTTC.

Only a few counts were recorded for this clonotype. The CDR3 region is CSARKGTSGYNEQFF. The CDR3 nucleotides are TGCAGTGCTAGAAAAGGGACTAGCGGATACAATGAGCAGTTCTTC. This sequence joins TRBV20-1 and TRBJ2-1; 11 bases line up with TRBD2. J lost 4 bases, V lost 2 bases, and 4 bases had no gene match. Germline CDR1 and CDR2: DFQATT and SNEGSKA (reference sequence). The CDR3 extends over 15 amino acids.

The chain has TRBV6-2 or TRBV6-3 and TRBJ2-7; no definite D call. The CDR3 consists of 13 residues. V was trimmed by 11 bases and J by 0 bases, leaving 14 bases between them. The germline V gene has CDR1 MNHEY and CDR2 SVGEGT. The CDR3 bases are TGTGCCGGAAAAAGCGTCAGCTCCTACGAGCAGTACTTC. Translating gives CAGKSVSSYEQYF.

This rearrangement joins TRBV2 to TRBJ1-1, with D unresolved. Germline values: CDR1 SNHLY, CDR2 FYNNEI. V shed 1 base and J shed 1 base, with 4 bases lying between them. The CDR3 has 13 amino acids. The CDR3 DNA follows: TGTGCCAGCAGTGAAGTGTGGAACACTGAAGCTTTCTTT. This translates into CASSEVWNTEAFF. The variable domain in full, completed from reference TRBV2 and TRBJ1-1, reads EPEVTQTPSHQVTQMGQEVILRCVPISNHLYFYWYRQILGQKVEFLVSFYNNEISEKSEIFDDQFSVERPDGSNFTLKIRSTKLEDSAMYFCASSEVWNTEAFFGQGTRLTVV.

Comment on this clonotype: A single base separates this from a much larger clone, so it may be a read error. The rearrangement uses TRBV20-1 and TRBJ2-7; D gene unclear. The CDR3 contains 10 residues. Germline CDR1 reads DFQATT; CDR2 reads SNEGSKA (reference sequence). DNA for the CDR3: TGTAGTGCTAGTCACAATGAGCAGTACTTC. This encodes CSASHNEQYF.

The table lists this clonotype with a few counts. A read error may produce the germline difference seen at one junction end. The genes are TRBV7-9 and TRBJ1-4; D is possibly TRBD1 (5 bases). Per the germline V gene, CDR1 is SEHNR and CDR2 is FQNEAQ (reference sequence). The CDR3 extends over 14 amino acids. The CDR3 nucleotides are TGTGTCAGCAGCCGGGACCTAGGACGAGAAAAACTGTTTTTT. Protein: CVSSRDLGREKLFF.

The chain uses TRBV28 and TRBJ1-2; D may be TRBD1 (6 bases). Germline V CDR1 and CDR2: MDHEN, SYDVKM. The CDR3 runs 15 residues. V was pared by 7 bases and J by 8 bases, with 23 bases between. CDR3 nucleotide sequence: TGTGCCAGCACCGCGCATGGACAGTTTCAATCCGGCTACACCTTC. This gives the protein CASTAHGQFQSGYTF.

V is TRBV3-1 and J is TRBJ2-5, with TRBD1 identical over 11 bases. V lost 8 bases to trimming and J lost 4 bases; unmatched junction nucleotides: 9. The CDR3 runs to 15 residues. Germline CDR1 LGHDT, CDR2 YNNKEL (reference sequence). The CDR3 bases are TGTGCCAGCTCCTCAGGGACAGGGGGTGGAGAGACCCAGTACTTC. It is translated as CASSSGTGGGETQYF.

The chain combines TRBV12-3 or TRBV12-4 with TRBJ1-4, with D possibly matching TRBD1 (5 bases). Trimming removed 0 bases at V and 17 bases at J, with 22 bases between. The CDR3 runs to 15 residues. This CDR3 is CASSLAVGGSGKSFF. The CDR3 DNA reads as TGTGCCAGCAGTTTAGCGGTCGGGGGGTCTGGAAAAAGCTTTTTT.

This sequence joins TRBV3-1 and TRBJ1-1, with D uncertain. Between the trimmed V and J ends, which lost 8 bases and 11 bases, there was a span of 18 bases. From germline, CDR1 is LGHDT and CDR2 YNNKEL (reference sequence). The CDR3 totals 12 residues. CDR3 region: CASGRTGGGAFF. CDR3 in DNA: TGTGCCAGCGGCCGAACCGGTGGAGGCGCTTTCTTT. Supplemented by reference TRBV3-1 and TRBJ1-1, the full variable domain reads DTAVSQTPKYLVTQMGNDKSIKCEQNLGHDTMYWYKQDSKKFLKIMFSYNNKELIINETVPNRFSPKSPDKAHLNLHINSLELGDSAVYFCASGRTGGGAFFGQGTRLTVV.

This clonotype was counted only a few times. The J gene is TRBJ2-1, the V gene TRBV12-3 or TRBV12-4; TRBD2 matches at 7 bases. The V gene end was trimmed by 6 bases and the J gene end by 7 bases; junction bases not matched to a gene: 12. The CDR3 is made up of 15 amino acids. CDR3 sequence (DNA): TGTGCCAGCAGCCAGGTCCATCAGCGGGGAAATGAGCAGTTCTTC. Translating it yields CASSQVHQRGNEQFF.

The V and J genes are TRBV6-5 and TRBJ1-3; 7 bases match TRBD1. The length of the CDR3 is 15 residues. V dropped 5 bases and J dropped 6; count of bases not matched to a gene: 10. Germline V lookup: CDR1 MNHEY, CDR2 SVGAGI. This CDR3 reads CASSGQDPRANTIYF. The DNA for the CDR3 is TGTGCCAGCAGTGGACAGGACCCTCGCGCAAACACCATATATTTT.

The CDR3 DNA follows: TGTGCCGGTCAAGACGCAGATACGCAGTATTTT. Amino acids: CAGQDADTQYF. The chain is built from TRBV7-2 and TRBJ2-3; no clear D. Germline assignment: CDR1 SGHTA and CDR2 FQGNSA. This CDR3 is 11 amino acids long. Trimming pared 11 bases from V and 4 bases from J, leaving 10 bases between.

The J gene is TRBJ2-7, the V gene TRBV4-3, with 9 bases that match TRBD2. Per the germline V gene, CDR1 is LGHNA and CDR2 is YSLEER. With V trimmed by 2 bases and J by 4 bases, 6 bases remained unmatched. The CDR3 sequence is 15 residues long. CDR3 amino acids: CASSQSGGIRYEQYF. CDR3 in DNA: TGCGCCAGCAGCCAAAGCGGGGGGATCCGGTACGAGCAGTACTTC.

There are many counts of this clonotype. The chain is built from TRBV6-6 and TRBJ2-5; D is tentatively TRBD1 or TRBD2 (5 bases each). Germline loops: CDR1 MNHNY, CDR2 SVGAGI (reference sequence). With 5 bases removed from V and 2 bases from J, the gap between germline ends came to 12 bases. This CDR3 contains 14 residues. The CDR3 loop is CASSPGRTQETQYF. CDR3 in DNA: TGTGCCAGCAGTCCGGGACGGACTCAAGAGACCCAGTACTTC.

The chain combines TRBV11-2 with TRBJ2-1; possibly TRBD2 for D (5 bases). V was clipped by 1 base and J by 3 bases, with 13 bases between them. Germline assignment: CDR1 SGHAT and CDR2 FQNNGV. There are 16 residues in the CDR3. The CDR3, as DNA: TGTGCCAGCAGCTTAGTGCGGCGGGTTGGCTACAATGAGCAGTTCTTC. Encoded protein: CASSLVRRVGYNEQFF.

The rearrangement links TRBV30 to TRBJ2-5; 13 nucleotides agree with TRBD2. Losses at the gene ends were 1 base for V and 11 bases for J; bases not matched to a gene: 19. The CDR3 extends over 18 amino acids. Germline-derived CDR1 and CDR2 are GTSNPN and SVGIG (reference sequence). The CDR3 spells CAWSDRGLAGTSYNEQYF. CDR3 in DNA: TGTGCCTGGAGTGACAGGGGACTAGCGGGGACCTCCTACAATGAGCAGTACTTC.